These 10 T cell receptor beta chains originate from one sample sequenced in a study of OX40 agonist ivuxolimab in advanced cancers. Libraries were made using the immunoSEQ multiplex PCR assay. TCRdb obtained this table from immuneACCESS and retained in-frame rearrangements with V and J assigned. These tables miss some clones; where compared with another copy, unresolved V genes account for less than half of the shortfall, and the remainder is unexplained. This sample lists more than 55,000 clones; 81% were detected once. The ten largest clones add up to over 4% of the sample. The sample was CD4+ or CD8+ T cells sorted from blood, taken in a trial of the OX40 agonist ivuxolimab. The receptors were gathered from an adult with an advanced solid tumor such as melanoma, head and neck, liver or kidney cancer.

As for this clone: The sample has other DNA sequences that encode this CDR3 too. The chain employs TRBV14 and TRBJ2-3; D uncertain. The ends were cut back, 1 base at V and 9 bases at J, with 8 bases in the middle. The CDR3 length is 12 residues. Germline CDR1 is SGHDN and CDR2 is FVKESK. DNA of the CDR3: TGTGCCAGCAGCCAAGCGGACCTCACGCAGTATTTT. Protein product: CASSQADLTQYF.

V gene TRBV4-2 combines with J gene TRBJ1-1; D not resolved. Germline CDR1 and CDR2: LGHNA and YNFKEQ. The CDR3 has 12 amino acids. V was trimmed by 8 bases and J by 0 bases, leaving 7 bases between them. This CDR3 is CASESMNTEAFF. In nucleotides, the CDR3 is TGTGCCAGCGAGTCCATGAACACTGAAGCTTTCTTT.

V gene TRBV9 combines with J gene TRBJ1-1; 8 nucleotides agree with TRBD1. The CDR3 sequence is 13 residues long. Germline V gene lookup returns CDR1 SGDLS and CDR2 YYNGEE. The trim removed 4 bases at V and 5 bases at J, leaving 4 bases unmatched. The CDR3 DNA follows: TGTGCCAGCAGCCAGGACAGGGAAACTGAAGCTTTCTTT. Its protein product is CASSQDRETEAFF.

V is TRBV10-1 and J is TRBJ2-3; no firm D call. Trimming cost V 1 base and J 0 bases, with 11 bases left between them. The CDR3 has 16 residues. Germline V lookup: CDR1 WNHNN, CDR2 SYGVQD (reference sequence). DNA for the CDR3: TGCGCCAGCAGTGAGTGGGCCCGAACTAGCACAGATACGCAGTATTTT. Translation: CASSEWARTSTDTQYF.

The chain is built from TRBV27 and TRBJ2-7; D not certain. V gave up 0 bases and J gave up 6 bases, with 9 bases separating them. Germline values: CDR1 MNHEY, CDR2 SMNVEV (reference sequence). This CDR3 spans 13 amino acids. Here the CDR3 DNA reads TGTGCCAGCAGTTTATCGAAGGGCACCGAGCAGTACTTC. Residues: CASSLSKGTEQYF.

The chain uses TRBV19 and TRBJ1-2; D uncertain. From germline, CDR1 is LNHDA and CDR2 SQIVND (reference sequence). The germline V and J ends were trimmed by 6 bases and 4 bases, with 21 bases remaining between them. The CDR3 extends over 16 amino acids. The CDR3: CASRTEVSAGTYGYTF. CDR3 in DNA: TGTGCCAGTAGGACCGAGGTTTCGGCAGGCACCTATGGCTACACCTTC. The full variable domain, with the rest looked up from reference TRBV19 and TRBJ1-2, is DGGITQSPKYLFRKEGQNVTLSCEQNLNHDAMYWYRQDPGQGLRLIYYSQIVNDFQKGDIAEGYSVSREKKESFPLTVTSAQKNPTAFYLCASRTEVSAGTYGYTFGSGTRLTVV.

This clone has a handful of counts. The CDR3 sequence: CASSRTGNYGYTF. CDR3 nucleotides: TGTGCCAGCAGCCGGACAGGGAACTATGGCTACACCTTC. This rearrangement joins TRBV7-6 to TRBJ1-2, with 8 bases lining up with TRBD1. The ends lost 5 bases at V and 2 bases at J; junction bases unmatched: 1. This CDR3 is built from 13 residues. Germline CDR1 reads SGHVS; CDR2 reads FNYEAQ.

The rearrangement joins TRBV7-6 to TRBJ1-4; D perhaps matches TRBD1 (5 bases). CDR1 and CDR2 from the germline V gene are SGHVS and FNYEAQ. The CDR3 contains 14 residues. V was trimmed by 0 bases and J by 12 bases, leaving 14 bases between them. The CDR3 nucleotides read TGTGCCAGCAGCTTAGCGTTGGCAAAAGGGGAACTGTTTTTT. This translates into CASSLALAKGELFF.

This chain connects TRBV7-5 to TRBJ2-2; the table names TRBD1, a call not compared with the DNA. TRBV7-5 is assigned pseudogene status. CDR3 size: 16 residues. This chain's CDR3 is CVRSLVCRPNTGELFF. Written as DNA, the CDR3 is TGTGTCAGAAGCTTAGTTTGCAGGCCGAACACCGGGGAGCTGTTTTTT.

The chain uses TRBV6-1 and TRBJ2-7, with 9 bases that match TRBD1. J was trimmed by 2 bases and V by 2 bases; bases with no gene match: 4. This CDR3 spans 15 amino acids. Germline CDR1 reads MNHNS; CDR2 reads SASEGT. CDR3 protein: CASSESGTGTYEQYF. CDR3 sequence (DNA): TGTGCCAGCAGTGAATCTGGGACAGGGACCTACGAGCAGTACTTC.